Presented here are 10 T cell receptor beta chains from one specimen sequenced in a study of blood T cell repertoires in COVID-19. The method was immunoSEQ multiplex PCR; TCRdb's version includes in-frame clones alone and lacks a portion of them. Of roughly 200,000 clones in the sample, approximately 90% were seen once. Sequenced sample: PBMCs or T cells enriched from blood (not recorded which). These receptors were obtained from a man aged 18 to 30 with acute COVID-19.

The chain recombines TRBV20-1 with TRBJ2-7; TRBD1 matches at 7 bases. Germline CDR1 DFQATT, CDR2 SNEGSKA (reference sequence). The V and J ends lost 3 bases and 3 bases, in that order; junction bases with no gene match: 8. The CDR3 extends over 14 amino acids. CDR3 nucleotides: TGCAGTGCTAGTCGAGGGGGCGCTTTCTACGAGCAGTACTTC. Protein: CSASRGGAFYEQYF.

The rearrangement joins TRBV4-1 to TRBJ2-2; 14 nucleotides line up with TRBD2. Germline trimming cut 3 bases from V and 8 bases from J; bases unmatched to any gene: 8. This CDR3 has 17 residues. The germline gives CDR1 MGHRA, CDR2 YSYEKL. The CDR3 nucleotides read TGCGCCAGCAGCCAGGGACTAGCGGGAGTCCAGGTGGGGGAGCTGTTTTTT. Protein product: CASSQGLAGVQVGELFF.

The V and J genes are TRBV10-3 and TRBJ1-2; D perhaps matches TRBD1 (6 bases). The CDR3 loop spans 13 amino acids. Germline V gene sequence: CDR1 ENHRY, CDR2 SYGVKD. The V and J ends lost 10 bases and 5 bases respectively, with 17 bases between them. CDR3 residues: CATASAGEYGYTF. The CDR3 DNA is TGTGCCACCGCCTCGGCAGGGGAGTATGGCTACACCTTC.

The V gene is TRBV5-4, the J gene TRBJ2-3; 7 positions match TRBD2. The germline V gene encodes CDR1 SGHNT and CDR2 YYREEE (reference sequence). V trimming: 0 bases; J trimming: 4 bases; junction bases outside the gene matches: 5. The CDR3 length is 15 residues. This chain's CDR3 is CASSLGGSQADTQYF. The CDR3 DNA follows: TGTGCCAGCAGCTTGGGCGGGAGCCAGGCAGATACGCAGTATTTT.

The chain has TRBV30 and TRBJ1-1; D perhaps matches TRBD1 (5 bases). Trimming removed 1 base at V and 0 bases at J, with 12 bases between. Germline V gene sequence: CDR1 GTSNPN, CDR2 SVGIG (reference sequence). The CDR3 extends over 15 amino acids. The CDR3, as DNA: TGTGCCTGGAGTGAGGGGTACACTCTGAACACTGAAGCTTTCTTT. Encoded protein: CAWSEGYTLNTEAFF.

The rearrangement uses TRBV5-1 and TRBJ2-7; 8 bases are shared with TRBD1. There are 16 residues in the CDR3. V was pared by 5 bases and J by 3 bases, with 13 bases of the junction left unmatched. The germline V gene encodes CDR1 SGHRS and CDR2 YFSETQ. The CDR3 DNA sequence: TGCGCCAGCAGGCCCCCCCCGGACAGGGCCCACTACGAGCAGTACTTC. It translates to CASRPPPDRAHYEQYF. Together with reference TRBV5-1 and TRBJ2-7, the CDR3 gives the full variable domain: KAGVTQTPRYLIKTRGQQVTLSCSPISGHRSVSWYQQTPGQGLQFLFEYFSETQRNKGNFPGRFSGRQFSNSRSEMNVSTLELGDSALYLCASRPPPDRAHYEQYFGPGTRLTVT.

The chain has TRBV6-5 and TRBJ2-1, with D possibly TRBD2 on 6 matching bases. The CDR3 extends over 14 amino acids. Trimming took off 7 bases at V and 8 bases at J, with 18 bases between the two ends. CDR1 and CDR2 from the germline V gene are MNHEY and SVGAGI. The CDR3 sequence is CASTAEGPLDEQFF. CDR3 nucleotides: TGTGCCAGCACCGCGGAGGGCCCCTTGGATGAGCAGTTCTTC.

The chain has TRBV12-3 or TRBV12-4 and TRBJ1-2; tentative D call: TRBD1 (6 bases). The CDR3 sequence is 13 residues long. V gave up 5 bases and J gave up 3 bases, with 10 bases separating them. The DNA of the CDR3 is TGTGCCAGCAGTCTACAGGGAGACTATGGCTACACCTTC. As protein: CASSLQGDYGYTF.

The chain combines TRBV4-1 with TRBJ1-1; TRBD1 is a possible D gene (5 bases). Trimming removed 5 bases at V and 5 bases at J, with 21 bases between. The CDR3 extends over 16 amino acids. Germline V gene lookup returns CDR1 MGHRA and CDR2 YSYEKL. The CDR3 here is CASSSRGGAPGTEAFF. In nucleotides, the CDR3 is TGCGCCAGCAGCTCACGAGGAGGGGCTCCGGGAACTGAAGCTTTCTTT.

V is TRBV27 and J is TRBJ2-3, with 7 bases aligning to TRBD1. V trimming: 9 bases; J trimming: 4 bases; junction bases outside the gene matches: 7. CDR1 is MNHEY and CDR2 is SMNVEV in the germline V gene (reference sequence). CDR3 length equals 13 residues. The CDR3 loop reads CASMTGISDTQYF. CDR3 nucleotide sequence: TGTGCCAGTATGACAGGGATATCAGATACGCAGTATTTT.